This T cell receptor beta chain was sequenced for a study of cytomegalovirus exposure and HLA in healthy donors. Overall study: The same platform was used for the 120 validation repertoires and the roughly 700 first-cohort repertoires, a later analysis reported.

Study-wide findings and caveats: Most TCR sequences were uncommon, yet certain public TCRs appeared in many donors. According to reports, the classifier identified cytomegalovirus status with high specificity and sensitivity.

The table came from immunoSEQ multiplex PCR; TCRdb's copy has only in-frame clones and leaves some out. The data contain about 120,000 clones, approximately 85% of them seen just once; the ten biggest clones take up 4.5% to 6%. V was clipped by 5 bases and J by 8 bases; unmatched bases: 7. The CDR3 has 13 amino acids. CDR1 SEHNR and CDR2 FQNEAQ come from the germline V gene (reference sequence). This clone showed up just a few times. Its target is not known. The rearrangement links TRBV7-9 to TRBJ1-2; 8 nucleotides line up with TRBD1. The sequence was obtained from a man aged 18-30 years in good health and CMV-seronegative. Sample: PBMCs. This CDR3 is CASSPGQVQGYTF. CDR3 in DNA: TGTGCCAGCAGCCCGGGACAGGTGCAAGGCTACACCTTC.